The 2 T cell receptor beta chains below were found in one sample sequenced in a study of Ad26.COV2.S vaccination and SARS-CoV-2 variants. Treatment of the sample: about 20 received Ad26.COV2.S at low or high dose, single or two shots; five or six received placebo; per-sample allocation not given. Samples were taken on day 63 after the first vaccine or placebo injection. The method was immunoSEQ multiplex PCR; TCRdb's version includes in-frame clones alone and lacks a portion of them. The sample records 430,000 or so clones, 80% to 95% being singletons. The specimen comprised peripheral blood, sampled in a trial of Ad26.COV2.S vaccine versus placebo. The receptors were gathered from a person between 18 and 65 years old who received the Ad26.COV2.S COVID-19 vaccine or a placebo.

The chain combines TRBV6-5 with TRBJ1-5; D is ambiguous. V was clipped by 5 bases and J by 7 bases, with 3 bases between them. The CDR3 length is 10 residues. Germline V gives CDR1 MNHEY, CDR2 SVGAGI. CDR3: CASSMQPQHF. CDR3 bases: TGTGCCAGCAGTATGCAGCCCCAGCATTTT.

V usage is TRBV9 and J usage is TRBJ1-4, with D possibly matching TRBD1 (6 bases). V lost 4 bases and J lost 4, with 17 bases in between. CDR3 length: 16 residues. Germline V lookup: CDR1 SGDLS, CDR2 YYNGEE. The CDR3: CASSPNGGAVNEKLFF. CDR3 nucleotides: TGTGCCAGCAGCCCAAATGGGGGGGCGGTTAATGAAAAACTGTTTTTT.